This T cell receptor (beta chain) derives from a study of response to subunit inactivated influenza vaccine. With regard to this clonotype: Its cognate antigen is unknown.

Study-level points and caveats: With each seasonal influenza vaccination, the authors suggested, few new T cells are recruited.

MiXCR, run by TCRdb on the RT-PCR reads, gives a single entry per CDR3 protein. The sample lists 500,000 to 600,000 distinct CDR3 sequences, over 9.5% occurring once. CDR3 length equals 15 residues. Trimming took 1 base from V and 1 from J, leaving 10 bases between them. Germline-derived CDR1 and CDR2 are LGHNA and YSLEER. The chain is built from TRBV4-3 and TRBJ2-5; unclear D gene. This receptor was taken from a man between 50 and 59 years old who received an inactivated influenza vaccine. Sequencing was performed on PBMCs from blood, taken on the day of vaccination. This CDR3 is CASSQASGGQETQYF. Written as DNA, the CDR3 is TGCGCCAGCAGCCAAGCTTCTGGCGGCCAAGAGACCCAGTACTTC.